This T cell receptor (beta chain) was observed in a study of T cells in women clearing cervical HPV infection. About the study: Cases: HPV16-related CIN3 or worse on histology, a couple of invasive cancers.

Of note for this clone: The read terminates 3 residues before the CDR3 end, so the remaining end is supplied by the germline J gene.

From germline, CDR1 is GTSNPN and CDR2 SVGIG (reference sequence). Trimming took 1 base from V and 6 from J, leaving 17 bases between them. The CDR3 is 15 residues long. Profiled with immunoSEQ multiplex PCR; TCRdb holds only in-frame clones, not every one. The sample includes 25,000 to 35,000 clones. The chain is built from TRBV30 and TRBJ2-3; D is possibly TRBD2 (5 bases). This TCR derives from a woman between 18 and 70 years old with a cervical HPV16 infection that either progressed to CIN3+ or cleared (not recorded which). The sequencing sample was made of blood buffy coat. The covered CDR3 bases are TGTGCCTGGAGTGCGCTCTCGGACTCGAGGGATACG. It is translated as CAWSALSDSRDT. The CDR3 reads in full as CAWSALSDSRDTQYF.